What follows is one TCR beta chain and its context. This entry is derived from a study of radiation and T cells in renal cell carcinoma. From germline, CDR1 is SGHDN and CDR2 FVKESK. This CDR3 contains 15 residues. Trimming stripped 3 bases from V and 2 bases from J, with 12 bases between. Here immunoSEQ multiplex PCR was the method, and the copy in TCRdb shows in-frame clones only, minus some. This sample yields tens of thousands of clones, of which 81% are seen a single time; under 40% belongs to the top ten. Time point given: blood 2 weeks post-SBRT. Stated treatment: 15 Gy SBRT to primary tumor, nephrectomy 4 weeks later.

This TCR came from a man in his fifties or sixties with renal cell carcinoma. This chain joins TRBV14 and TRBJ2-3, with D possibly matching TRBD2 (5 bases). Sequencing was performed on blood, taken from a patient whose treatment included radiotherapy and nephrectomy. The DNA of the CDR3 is TGTGCCAGCAGCCAGTCCAGCGGATACACAGATACGCAGTATTTT. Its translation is CASSQSSGYTDTQYF.